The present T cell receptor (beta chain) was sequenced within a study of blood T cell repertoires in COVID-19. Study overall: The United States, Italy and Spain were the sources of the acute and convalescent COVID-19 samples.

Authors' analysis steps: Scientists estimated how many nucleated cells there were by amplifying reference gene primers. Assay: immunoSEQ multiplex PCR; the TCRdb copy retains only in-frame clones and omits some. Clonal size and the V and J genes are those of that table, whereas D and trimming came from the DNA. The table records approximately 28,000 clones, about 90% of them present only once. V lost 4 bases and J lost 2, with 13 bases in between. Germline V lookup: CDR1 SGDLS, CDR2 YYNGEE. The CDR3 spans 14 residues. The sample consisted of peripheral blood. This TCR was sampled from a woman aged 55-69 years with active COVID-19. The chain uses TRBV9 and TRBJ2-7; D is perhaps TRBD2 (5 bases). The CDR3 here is CASSLTSGTYEQYF. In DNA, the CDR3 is TGTGCCAGCAGCCTCACGTCGGGGACCTACGAGCAGTACTTC.